This T cell receptor beta chain originates from a study of shared clonotypes between healthy human individuals. The wider study: The donors, two women and a few men, were aged 18 to 49. Study findings and constraints: Only blood underwent sampling, and tissue repertoires likely differ. Sequencing depth was predicted to influence how clonotypes are shared among donors.

As to this clone: What it recognizes is unknown.

Losses at the gene ends were 4 bases for V and 3 bases for J; bases not matched to a gene: 9. CDR3 length: 16 residues. Germline V gene sequence: CDR1 SEHNR, CDR2 FQNEAQ (reference sequence). TCRdb keeps only in-frame clones here, not all; method: immunoSEQ multiplex PCR. The sample yields some 500,000 clones, 65% to 80% seen once. Donors were healthy HIV-negative adults without recent acute infections or vaccinations. The receptor was isolated from a woman in her forties in good health. Some clones in this sample may be carry-over from other donors' samples. This sequence joins TRBV7-9 and TRBJ2-7, with 10 bases matching TRBD2. The material sequenced was PBMCs. DNA of the CDR3: TGTGCCAGCAGCTCCACCCCAGCTAGCGGGAGCTACGAGCAGTACTTC. Translated: CASSSTPASGSYEQYF.